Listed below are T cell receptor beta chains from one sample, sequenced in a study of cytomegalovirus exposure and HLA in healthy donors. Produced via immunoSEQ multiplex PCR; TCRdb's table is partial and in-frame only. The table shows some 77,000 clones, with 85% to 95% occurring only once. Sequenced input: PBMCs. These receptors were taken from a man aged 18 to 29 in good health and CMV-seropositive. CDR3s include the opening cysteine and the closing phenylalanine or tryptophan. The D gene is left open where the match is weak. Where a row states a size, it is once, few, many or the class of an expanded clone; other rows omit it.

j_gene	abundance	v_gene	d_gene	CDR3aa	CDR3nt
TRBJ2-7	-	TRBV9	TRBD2	CASSPSGSGSEQYF	TGTGCCAGCAGTCCTAGCGGGAGTGGATCCGAGCAGTACTTC
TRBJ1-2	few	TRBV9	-	CASSPRDNTNYGYTF	TGTGCCAGCAGCCCTAGGGACAACACTAACTATGGCTACACCTTC
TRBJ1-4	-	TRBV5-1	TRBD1	CASSLGQGGEKLFF	TGCGCCAGCAGCTTGGGGCAGGGGGGTGAAAAACTGTTTTTT
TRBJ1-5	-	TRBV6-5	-	CASSYRGGGQPQHF	TGTGCCAGCAGTTACCGTGGGGGGGGTCAGCCCCAGCATTTT
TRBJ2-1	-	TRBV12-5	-	CASGFARGEQFF	TGTGCTAGTGGTTTTGCCCGCGGTGAGCAGTTCTTC
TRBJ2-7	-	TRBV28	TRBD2	CASSLGYLAGGGYEQYF	TGTGCCAGCAGCTTGGGATACCTAGCGGGGGGGGGCTACGAGCAGTACTTC
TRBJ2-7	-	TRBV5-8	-	CASSLRGIYEQYF	TGTGCCAGCAGCTTGCGGGGGATCTACGAGCAGTACTTC
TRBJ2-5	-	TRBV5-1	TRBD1	CASSLVGQVSQETQYF	TGCGCCAGCAGCTTGGTTGGACAGGTGAGCCAAGAGACCCAGTACTTC
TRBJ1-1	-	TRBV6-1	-	CASSFGNTEAFF	TGTGCCAGCAGTTTCGGGAACACTGAAGCTTTCTTT
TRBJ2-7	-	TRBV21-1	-	CASSLGPRTGDSYEQYF	TGTGCCAGCAGCCTAGGACCCCGGACAGGGGACTCCTACGAGCAGTACTTC
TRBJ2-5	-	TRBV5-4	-	CASSLGGPGETQYF	TGTGCCAGCAGCTTGGGAGGGCCGGGAGAGACCCAGTACTTC
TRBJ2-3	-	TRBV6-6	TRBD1	CASRSQTGQGADTQYF	TGTGCCAGCAGGTCCCAGACGGGACAGGGTGCAGATACGCAGTATTTT
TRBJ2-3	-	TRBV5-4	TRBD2	CASSSETSPRDTQYF	TGTGCCAGCAGCTCGGAGACTAGCCCCAGAGATACGCAGTATTTT
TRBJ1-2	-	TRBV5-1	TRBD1	CASSYRDSGYGYTF	TGCGCCAGCAGCTACCGGGACAGCGGCTATGGCTACACCTTC
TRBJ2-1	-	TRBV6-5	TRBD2	CASRPTIAGSEQFF	TGTGCCAGCAGACCCACCATAGCGGGATCTGAGCAGTTCTTC
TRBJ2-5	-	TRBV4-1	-	CASSQEQVQETQYF	TGCGCCAGCAGCCAAGAGCAGGTCCAAGAGACCCAGTACTTC
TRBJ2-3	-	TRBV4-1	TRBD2	CASSQALLAGVDTQYF	TGCGCCAGCAGCCAAGCCCTCCTAGCGGGAGTGGATACGCAGTATTTT
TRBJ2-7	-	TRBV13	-	CARKQGYEQYF	TGTGCCAGAAAACAGGGCTACGAGCAGTACTTC
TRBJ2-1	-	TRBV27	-	CASSSVTRGSYNEQFF	TGTGCCAGCAGTTCAGTGACTAGGGGCTCCTACAATGAGCAGTTCTTC
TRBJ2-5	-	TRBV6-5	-	CASSYLGQRQETQYF	TGTGCCAGCAGTTACTTGGGGCAGCGCCAAGAGACCCAGTACTTC